This TCR beta chain was identified in a study of blood T cell repertoires in COVID-19. Across the study: The United States, Italy and Spain supplied acute and convalescent COVID-19 samples. T cells, B-cell-depleted T cells, or PBMCs provided the cDNA or gDNA that served as material.

Trimming pared 2 bases from V and 1 base from J, leaving 10 bases between. This CDR3 is 15 amino acids long. Looked up from germline, CDR1 is MDHEN and CDR2 is SYDVKM. Original analysis: Reference gene primer amplification gave nucleated cell count estimates. TCRdb keeps only in-frame clones here, not all; method: immunoSEQ multiplex PCR. V and J calls and clone size are those listed in that table; D and trimming were worked out from the DNA. This sample carries 150,000 to 200,000 clones, around 80% of them seen once, and the ten largest clones take around a fifth. Sample: peripheral blood. The sequence came from a woman at least 80 years old with acute or convalescent COVID-19. This chain uses TRBV28 with TRBJ2-3; tentative D call: TRBD2 (7 bases). In nucleotides, the CDR3 is TGTGCCAGCAGTTTAGGGGGGGCAGGCACAGATACGCAGTATTTT. This translates into CASSLGGAGTDTQYF.